Listed below are T cell receptor beta chains from one sample, sequenced in a study of chemoradiotherapy in HPV16-positive cancers. The protocol was immunoSEQ multiplex PCR, while the TCRdb copy is restricted to in-frame clones and leaves out a portion. There are around 53,000 clones in the sample; 90% occur only once, and approximately 3.5% lies in the top ten. Here the sequenced sample was blood, taken from a patient who underwent chemoradiotherapy. All receptors derive from a human donor with HPV-associated anogenital cancer. CDR3s include the opening cysteine and the closing phenylalanine or tryptophan. The D gene is left open where the match is weak. Rows give clone size only sometimes, using once, few, many, or a class for an expanded clone.

TRBV6-1	TRBJ2-1	.	.	CASSEAGGEQFF	TGTGCCAGCAGTGAAGCGGGTGGAGAGCAGTTCTTC
TRBV4-1	TRBJ1-5	.	.	CASSQVGLVGQPQHF	TGCGCCAGCAGCCAAGTGGGGCTGGTTGGTCAGCCCCAGCATTTT
TRBV5-1	TRBJ1-4	.	.	CASSLVGGPREKLFF	TGCGCCAGCAGCTTGGTAGGCGGCCCTAGAGAAAAACTGTTTTTT
TRBV30	TRBJ2-1	.	few	CAWAGAANTEDEQFF	TGTGCCTGGGCTGGGGCTGCCAATACGGAGGATGAGCAGTTCTTC
TRBV7-3	TRBJ2-1	.	.	CASSSQGRVGSSEQFF	TGTGCCAGCAGCTCCCAAGGACGGGTCGGTAGCAGTGAGCAGTTCTTC
TRBV7-8	TRBJ2-5	.	.	CASSLSGGETQYF	TGTGCCAGCAGCTTAAGCGGCGGGGAGACCCAGTACTTC
TRBV19	TRBJ2-3	.	.	CASTATASTDTQYF	TGTGCCAGTACTGCGACTGCCTCCACAGATACGCAGTATTTT
TRBV7-2	TRBJ2-2	TRBD2	.	CASSLGTRLALNTGELFF	TGTGCCAGCAGCTTAGGGACCCGACTAGCTCTGAACACCGGGGAGCTGTTTTTT
TRBV15	TRBJ2-4	TRBD2	.	CATSSSGLAGNIQYF	TGTGCCACCAGCAGCTCGGGACTAGCGGGGAACATTCAGTACTTC
TRBV4-1	TRBJ1-4	.	once	CASSQGEKSYEKLFF	TGCGCCAGCAGCCAAGGAGAAAAATCATACGAAAAACTGTTTTTT
TRBV20-1	TRBJ2-5	TRBD1	.	CSVTGGETQYF	TGCAGTGTCACAGGGGGAGAGACCCAGTACTTC
TRBV6-6	TRBJ1-1	TRBD1	.	CASSQQGISTEAFF	TGTGCCAGCAGTCAACAGGGGATCAGCACTGAAGCTTTCTTT
TRBV6-6	TRBJ2-1	.	.	CASSAEGEQFF	TGTGCCAGCAGCGCCGAGGGTGAGCAGTTCTTC
TRBV10-2	TRBJ2-1	.	.	CASNDGTLQFF	TGCGCCAGCAACGACGGGACTTTGCAGTTCTTC
TRBV10-2	TRBJ2-7	.	.	CASSETPQGYEQYF	TGCGCCAGCAGTGAGACACCTCAGGGGTACGAGCAGTACTTC
TRBV5-4	TRBJ2-7	.	once	CASSLMGDEQYF	TGTGCCAGCAGCTTGATGGGGGACGAGCAGTACTTC
TRBV2	TRBJ1-5	.	.	CASNREGQPQHF	TGTGCCAGCAACCGAGAAGGGCAGCCCCAGCATTTT
TRBV5-1	TRBJ1-5	TRBD1	.	CASSLAGTGGEERHF	TGCGCCAGCAGCTTGGCTGGGACAGGGGGCGAGGAGAGGCATTTT
TRBV19	TRBJ1-6	.	few	CASTLGSNNSPLHF	TGTGCCAGTACCCTGGGGTCCAATAATTCACCCCTCCACTTT
TRBV30	TRBJ2-6	.	.	CAWSFMTSGANVLTF	TGTGCCTGGAGTTTTATGACCTCTGGGGCCAACGTCCTGACTTTC
TRBV6-5	TRBJ1-3	TRBD1	.	CASSSPGQGGNTIYF	TGTGCCAGCAGTTCCCCCGGACAGGGTGGAAACACCATATATTTT
TRBV19	TRBJ2-7	.	.	CASSIDPSSYEQYF	TGTGCCAGTAGTATCGACCCTTCGTCCTACGAGCAGTACTTC
TRBV6-5	TRBJ2-2	.	.	CASSPTVANTGELFF	TGTGCCAGCAGCCCGACAGTAGCGAACACCGGGGAGCTGTTTTTT
TRBV9	TRBJ2-5	TRBD2	.	CASSEQSGLPQETQYF	TGTGCCAGCAGCGAACAATCGGGACTACCTCAAGAGACCCAGTACTTC
TRBV7-9	TRBJ2-1	.	.	CASSLLEQGGAEQFF	TGTGCCAGCAGCTTACTAGAACAGGGTGGGGCTGAGCAGTTCTTC
TRBV19	TRBJ1-6	.	.	CASSGGGMGGSPLHF	TGTGCCAGTAGTGGAGGGGGGATGGGTGGTTCACCCCTCCACTTT
TRBV11-3	TRBJ2-3	.	.	CASSPDGDSQYF	TGTGCCAGCAGCCCGGACGGTGACTCGCAGTATTTT
TRBV7-2	TRBJ2-6	.	.	CASSFKAPSGANVLTF	TGTGCCAGCAGCTTTAAGGCCCCATCTGGGGCCAACGTCCTGACTTTC
TRBV11-2	TRBJ2-1	.	.	CASSLPLLSSYNEQFF	TGTGCCAGCAGCTTACCGCTACTGAGCTCCTACAATGAGCAGTTCTTC
TRBV4-3	TRBJ2-7	.	.	CASSPLASSYEQYF	TGCGCCAGCAGCCCACTAGCTAGCTCCTACGAGCAGTACTTC
TRBV5-1	TRBJ2-2	.	once	CASSPPENTGELFF	TGCGCCAGCAGCCCACCTGAAAACACCGGGGAGCTGTTTTTT
TRBV9	TRBJ1-4	.	.	CASSPGTFSTNEKLFF	TGTGCCAGCAGCCCCGGGACATTCTCAACTAATGAAAAACTGTTTTTT
TRBV4-2	TRBJ1-2	.	.	CASSYSRESPGGYTF	TGTGCCAGCAGCTATAGCCGCGAGAGCCCCGGTGGCTACACCTTC
TRBV6-5	TRBJ1-2	.	.	CASKKQGGNYGYTF	TGTGCCAGTAAGAAACAGGGTGGGAACTATGGCTACACCTTC
TRBV6-5	TRBJ2-3	.	once	CASSYQGFTDTQYF	TGTGCCAGCAGTTACCAGGGTTTCACAGATACGCAGTATTTT
TRBV7-6	TRBJ1-5	.	.	CASSLGGDRPQHF	TGTGCCAGCAGCTTAGGGGGGGACCGGCCCCAGCATTTT
TRBV2	TRBJ1-4	.	.	CASTGSGQFGEKLFF	TGTGCCAGCACTGGATCCGGGCAGTTTGGGGAAAAACTGTTTTTT
TRBV27	TRBJ1-1	TRBD1	.	CASRGTGVNGAFF	TGTGCCAGCAGAGGGACAGGGGTCAACGGAGCTTTCTTT
TRBV30	TRBJ1-6	TRBD1	once	CASDRGSYNSPLHF	TGTGCCTCGGACAGGGGCTCCTATAATTCACCCCTCCACTTT
TRBV9	TRBJ2-7	TRBD2	.	CASSVEASGTYEQYF	TGTGCCAGCAGCGTAGAGGCTAGCGGGACCTACGAGCAGTACTTC
TRBV10-3	TRBJ2-7	.	.	CAIRGELGGDLTYEQYF	TGTGCCATCAGGGGGGAGTTGGGAGGCGACCTAACCTACGAGCAGTACTTC
TRBV10-3	TRBJ2-6	.	few	CAISEGDVSGANVLTF	TGTGCCATCAGTGAGGGAGATGTATCTGGGGCCAACGTCCTGACTTTC
TRBV2	TRBJ1-1	.	.	CASSEESDLPGAFF	TGTGCCAGCAGTGAAGAAAGCGACCTACCGGGGGCTTTCTTT
TRBV5-1	TRBJ1-6	.	.	CASSLEGTNNSPLHF	TGCGCCAGCAGCTTGGAGGGAACCAATAATTCACCCCTCCACTTT
TRBV5-6	TRBJ1-2	.	.	CASSLSWEGSGYTF	TGTGCCAGCAGCTTAAGTTGGGAAGGGAGTGGCTACACCTTC
TRBV19	TRBJ1-2	.	.	CASSSLRDTPGGGYTF	TGTGCCAGTAGTTCCCTTCGGGACACCCCAGGAGGTGGCTACACCTTC
TRBV29-1	TRBJ1-3	.	.	CSVEGMGNTIYF	TGCAGCGTTGAGGGTATGGGAAACACCATATATTTT
TRBV29-1	TRBJ1-4	.	.	CSVEGEGGGKLFF	TGCAGCGTTGAAGGGGAGGGAGGAGGAAAACTGTTTTTT
TRBV6-5	TRBJ1-3	.	.	CASSYSAWGSGNTIYF	TGTGCCAGCAGTTACTCCGCGTGGGGTTCAGGAAACACCATATATTTT
TRBV18	TRBJ1-6	.	.	CASSLLNSPLHF	TGTGCCAGCTCACTATTAAATTCACCCCTCCACTTT
TRBV6-1	TRBJ1-6	.	.	CASSLQGLGDSPLHF	TGTGCCAGCAGTCTGCAGGGGCTCGGGGATTCACCCCTCCACTTT
TRBV30	TRBJ1-2	.	.	CAWSRGGLNYGYTF	TGTGCCTGGAGTAGGGGGGGGCTGAACTATGGCTACACCTTC
TRBV19	TRBJ1-5	.	.	CASSGRQRGGSGNQPQHF	TGTGCCAGTAGTGGTAGACAGAGAGGAGGGTCGGGCAATCAGCCCCAGCATTTT
TRBV11-3	TRBJ2-1	TRBD2	.	CASSSVGGREQFF	TGTGCCAGCAGCTCCGTAGGCGGGAGAGAGCAGTTCTTC
TRBV2	TRBJ2-2	TRBD1	.	CASSATGGNTGELFF	TGTGCCAGCAGTGCGACAGGGGGAAACACCGGGGAGCTGTTTTTT
TRBV7-2	TRBJ2-1	.	.	CASSSRPGDRRVWEQFF	TGTGCCAGCAGTTCGAGACCGGGGGACCGCCGTGTGTGGGAGCAGTTCTTC